A selection of T cell receptor beta chains follows, all from one sample in a study of cytomegalovirus exposure and HLA in healthy donors. Sequenced by immunoSEQ multiplex PCR; TCRdb stores in-frame clones only, minus some. The sample carries 130,000 or so clones, around 79% recorded once. The sequencing sample was made of PBMCs. The receptor source for this set is a woman aged 35 to 49 in good health and CMV-seronegative. The CDR3 runs from the conserved cysteine through the conserved F or W. The D gene is left open where the match is weak. Clone size is given for some rows only: seen once, a few or many times, or a class if the clone is expanded.

>TRBV2|12|TRBJ2-7|.|TRBD1
TGTGCCGGACAGGGGAGCGGCTACGAGCAGTACTTC
CAGQGSGYEQYF
>TRBV10-3|14|TRBJ1-1|.|.
TGTGCCACCCGAGGACAGTTAGGGAGCACTGAAGCTTTCTTT
CATRGQLGSTEAFF
>TRBV29-1|13|TRBJ2-3|.|.
TGCAGCGCCCTGACAAGTAGCACAGATACGCAGTATTTT
CSALTSSTDTQYF
>TRBV4-2|18|TRBJ2-3|once|TRBD2
TGTGCCAGCAGCCAAGATTCTAGCGGGGGCGTAATCACAGATACGCAGTATTTT
CASSQDSSGGVITDTQYF
>TRBV19|18|TRBJ2-1|.|TRBD2
TGTGCCAGTAGTATAGCCGGGATGGGGTCTAGCGGATACAATGAGCAGTTCTTC
CASSIAGMGSSGYNEQFF
>TRBV7-2|14|TRBJ1-3|.|.
TGTGCCAGCAGTCCGCTGGGAGCTGGAAACACCATATATTTT
CASSPLGAGNTIYF
>TRBV6-5|14|TRBJ1-2|.|.
TGTGCCAGCACTAAACTGACAGCCAACTATGGCTACACCTTC
CASTKLTANYGYTF
>TRBV10-3|16|TRBJ2-7|.|.
TGTGCCACCGCGGCGGTTTCAGGGTTGAGGTCCTACGAGCAGTACTTC
CATAAVSGLRSYEQYF
>TRBV4-1|16|TRBJ1-1|.|.
TGCGCCAGCGGGGAAGGGGCCGAAACAATGAACACTGAAGCTTTCTTT
CASGEGAETMNTEAFF
>TRBV19|14|TRBJ1-2|.|TRBD1
TGTGCCAGTAGTATCGGGTGGGGGACAGTTGGCTACACCTTC
CASSIGWGTVGYTF
>TRBV6-5|14|TRBJ1-2|.|.
TGTGCCAGCAGTTACTCGGACACCTACTATGGCTACACCTTC
CASSYSDTYYGYTF
>TRBV6-5|15|TRBJ1-3|.|.
TGTGCCAGCAGTTACGGGACTGACTCTGGAAACACCATATATTTT
CASSYGTDSGNTIYF
>TRBV14|17|TRBJ2-5|.|.
TGTGCCAGCAGCCAAGGTTTTTTTAGGGGAAATCAAGAGACCCAGTACTTC
CASSQGFFRGNQETQYF
>TRBV27|13|TRBJ1-1|.|.
TGTGCCAGCAGTTTAATCCAGAACACTGAAGCTTTCTTT
CASSLIQNTEAFF
>TRBV5-1|13|TRBJ2-5|.|TRBD1
TGCGCCAGCAGCTTAGGGGGCCGGGAGACCCAGTACTTC
CASSLGGRETQYF
>TRBV5-1|14|TRBJ1-4|.|.
TGCGCCAGCAGCTTGACAGGGACTAATGAAAAACTGTTTTTT
CASSLTGTNEKLFF
>TRBV6-1|16|TRBJ2-7|few|TRBD1
TGTGCCAGCAGTGAGATTGTCGGGACAGTTCGGTCCGAGCAGTACTTC
CASSEIVGTVRSEQYF
>TRBV7-3|15|TRBJ2-7|.|TRBD2
TGTGCCAGCAGCTTAACAACAGCCTTGGGGGGGGAGCAGTACTTC
CASSLTTALGGEQYF
>TRBV6-5|15|TRBJ2-7|.|TRBD1
TGTGCCAGCAGTTCCATCTACGGGACAGGGATCGAGCAGTACTTC
CASSSIYGTGIEQYF
>TRBV27|15|TRBJ1-2|.|TRBD1
TGTGCCAGCAGATCCCCGGGACAGGGATTAAACGGCTACACCTTC
CASRSPGQGLNGYTF
>TRBV6-5|15|TRBJ2-7|.|.
TGTGCCAGCACCCCCTCGTCAGGCCAGACCTACGAGCAGTACTTC
CASTPSSGQTYEQYF
>TRBV7-2|15|TRBJ2-7|.|.
TGTGCCAGCATCTATCGTACCGGACAGTCCTACGAGCAGTACTTC
CASIYRTGQSYEQYF
>TRBV19|13|TRBJ1-1|.|.
TGTGCCAGTAGCCTTACCCGGACATACGAAGCTTTCTTT
CASSLTRTYEAFF
>TRBV5-6|15|TRBJ1-2|.|.
TGTGCCAGCACCCCAAAACAGGGATGGAGCTATGGCTACACCTTC
CASTPKQGWSYGYTF
>TRBV2|11|TRBJ1-1|.|.
TGTGCCAGCACACGGGGCACTGAAGCTTTCTTT
CASTRGTEAFF
>TRBV2|14|TRBJ2-5|.|TRBD2
TGTGCCAGTTCTAGCGGGGGGTTCCAAGAGACCCAGTACTTC
CASSSGGFQETQYF
>TRBV7-6|16|TRBJ1-5|.|TRBD1
TGTGCCAGCAGCTTGGACGTAGGGGGCAGCAATCAGCCCCAGCATTTT
CASSLDVGGSNQPQHF
>TRBV7-9|13|TRBJ2-7|.|.
TGTGCCAGCAGCTTAGACCCAGCCTACGAGCAGTACTTC
CASSLDPAYEQYF
>TRBV19|14|TRBJ1-1|.|TRBD1
TGTGCCAGTACCTTACAGGGGATGAACACTGAAGCTTTCTTT
CASTLQGMNTEAFF
>TRBV6-1|16|TRBJ2-2|few|TRBD2
TGTGCCAGCAGTGACGGACGGGGGGGGAACACCGGGGAGCTGTTTTTT
CASSDGRGGNTGELFF
>TRBV9|17|TRBJ2-5|.|TRBD2
TGTGCCAGCAGCGTGGGACCTAGCGGGGGGGCACGAGAGACCCAGTACTTC
CASSVGPSGGARETQYF
>TRBV13|15|TRBJ2-1|.|TRBD1
TGTGCCAGCAGCTTTGGGGACAGGGCCTACAATGAGCAGTTCTTC
CASSFGDRAYNEQFF
>TRBV9|15|TRBJ1-2|.|.
TGTGCCAGCAGCGTAGATAGGGGTCGCGACTATGGCTACACCTTC
CASSVDRGRDYGYTF
>TRBV28|17|TRBJ1-1|once|.
TGTGCCAGCAGTTTATATGCCCTGGCGGCCCTGAACACTGAAGCTTTCTTT
CASSLYALAALNTEAFF
>TRBV7-9|13|TRBJ2-1|.|.
TGTGCCAGCAGCTTACTGACTGCCGATGCGCAGTTCTTC
CASSLLTADAQFF
>TRBV6-5|15|TRBJ1-3|.|TRBD1
TGTGCCAGCAGTTACTCGACAGGGGCTGGAAACACCATATATTTT
CASSYSTGAGNTIYF
>TRBV6-1|15|TRBJ1-1|.|TRBD1
TGTGCCAGCAGCAAATACAGGGGGCAAGGCACTGAAGCTTTCTTT
CASSKYRGQGTEAFF
>TRBV19|13|TRBJ1-5|.|.
TGTGCCAGTAGTATCGCAGATAATCAGCCCCAGCATTTT
CASSIADNQPQHF
>TRBV5-1|14|TRBJ2-7|.|.
TGCGCCAGCAGCCTACAGACAGCTAACTACGAGCAGTACTTC
CASSLQTANYEQYF
>TRBV7-2|14|TRBJ1-2|.|.
TGTGCCAGCAGCTTAGCTTCGGGTAACTATGGCTACACCTTC
CASSLASGNYGYTF
>TRBV27|11|TRBJ1-1|.|.
TGTGCCAGCCGACGGGGCACTGAAGCTTTCTTT
CASRRGTEAFF
>TRBV6-5|14|TRBJ2-3|.|.
TGTGCCAGCAGTTACGACTTCGAGGCAGATACGCAGTATTTT
CASSYDFEADTQYF
>TRBV4-1|15|TRBJ2-3|.|.
TGCGCCAGCACCTTTTCCGGACAGACCACAGATACGCAGTATTTT
CASTFSGQTTDTQYF
>TRBV10-2|14|TRBJ2-3|.|TRBD2
TGCGCCAGCATGCTGGGACTAGCAACAGATACGCAGTATTTT
CASMLGLATDTQYF
>TRBV27|14|TRBJ2-7|.|.
TGTGCCAGCAGCACCTTTACAGGGTTCTACGAGCAGTACTTC
CASSTFTGFYEQYF
>TRBV30|14|TRBJ2-2|.|.
TGTGCCTGGAGGGAGGGCGCGAACACCGGGGAGCTGTTTTTT
CAWREGANTGELFF
>TRBV19|17|TRBJ2-6|.|TRBD1
TGTGCCAGTAAGCCCGGGACAGGGACGCGAGGGGCCAACGTCCTGACTTTC
CASKPGTGTRGANVLTF
>TRBV15|15|TRBJ2-3|.|.
TGTGCCACCAGCAGAGAATCCGCAGGGATAGATACGCAGTATTTT
CATSRESAGIDTQYF
>TRBV9|13|TRBJ1-5|few|.
TGTGCCAGCAGCGTCAGTCTGGATCAGCCCCAGCATTTT
CASSVSLDQPQHF
>TRBV5-6|12|TRBJ1-1|.|.
TGTGCCAGCAGCTTGAGGAGGGCTGAAGCTTTCTTT
CASSLRRAEAFF
>TRBV5-6|15|TRBJ1-5|once|.
TGTGCCAGCAGTAACAGGGCTGGGATTAATCAGCCCCAGCATTTT
CASSNRAGINQPQHF